This TCR beta chain was captured in a study of T cell responses to AZD1222 COVID-19 vaccine. The CDR3 contains 13 residues. The V gene lost 0 bases and the J gene lost 5 bases, with 7 bases spanning the gap. Germline V gene data show CDR1 as SNHLY and CDR2 as FYNNEI. Assay used: immunoSEQ multiplex PCR; TCRdb lists only in-frame clones, some missing. Altogether around 70,000 clones are present, about 85% being singletons, with the ten largest covering just over 20%. This TCR came from an adult in good health. The sequences come from peripheral blood, collected on day 0 of AZD1222 vaccination. This chain links TRBV2 with TRBJ1-2, with D unresolved. The CDR3, as DNA: TGTGCCAGCAGTGAAGCGCGATGGTATGGCTACACCTTC. It yields the protein CASSEARWYGYTF. The full variable domain, rest sourced from reference TRBV2 and TRBJ1-2, is EPEVTQTPSHQVTQMGQEVILRCVPISNHLYFYWYRQILGQKVEFLVSFYNNEISEKSEIFDDQFSVERPDGSNFTLKIRSTKLEDSAMYFCASSEARWYGYTFGSGTRLTVV.